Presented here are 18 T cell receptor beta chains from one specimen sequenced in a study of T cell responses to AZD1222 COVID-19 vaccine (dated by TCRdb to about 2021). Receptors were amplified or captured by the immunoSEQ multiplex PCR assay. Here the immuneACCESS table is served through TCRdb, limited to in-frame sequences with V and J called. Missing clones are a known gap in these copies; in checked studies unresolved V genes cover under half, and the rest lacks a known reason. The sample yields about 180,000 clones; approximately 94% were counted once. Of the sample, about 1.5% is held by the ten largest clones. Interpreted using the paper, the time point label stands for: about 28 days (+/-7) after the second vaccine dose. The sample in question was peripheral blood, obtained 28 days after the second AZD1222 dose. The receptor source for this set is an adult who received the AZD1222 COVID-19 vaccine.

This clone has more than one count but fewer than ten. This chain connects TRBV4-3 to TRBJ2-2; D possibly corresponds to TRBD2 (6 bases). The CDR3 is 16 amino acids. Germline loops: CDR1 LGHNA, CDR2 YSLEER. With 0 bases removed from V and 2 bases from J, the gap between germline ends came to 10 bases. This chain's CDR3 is CASSQDTGSNTGELFF. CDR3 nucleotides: TGCGCCAGCAGCCAAGATACCGGGAGTAACACCGGGGAGCTGTTTTTT.

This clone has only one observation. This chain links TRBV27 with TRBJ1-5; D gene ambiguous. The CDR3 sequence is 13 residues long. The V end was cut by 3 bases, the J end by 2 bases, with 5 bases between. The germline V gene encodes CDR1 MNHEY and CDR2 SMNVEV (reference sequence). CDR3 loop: CASSFGGNQPQHF. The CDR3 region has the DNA TGTGCCAGCAGTTTCGGCGGCAATCAGCCCCAGCATTTT.

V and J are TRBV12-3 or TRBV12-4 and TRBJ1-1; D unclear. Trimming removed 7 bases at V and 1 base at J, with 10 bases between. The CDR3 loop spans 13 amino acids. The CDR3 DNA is TGTGCCAGCATCCTGAAAAGGAACACTGAAGCTTTCTTT. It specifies CASILKRNTEAFF.

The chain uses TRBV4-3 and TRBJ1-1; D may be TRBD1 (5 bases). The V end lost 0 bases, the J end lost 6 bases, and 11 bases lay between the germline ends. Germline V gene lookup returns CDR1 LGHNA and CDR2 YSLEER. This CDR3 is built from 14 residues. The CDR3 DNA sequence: TGCGCCAGCAGCCAAGATCAGGGAGAGGCTGAAGCTTTCTTT. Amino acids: CASSQDQGEAEAFF.

CDR3 in DNA: TGCGCCAGCAGCTTGCCCGAGGGGGTTGGCAATGAGCAGTTCTTC. Translation: CASSLPEGVGNEQFF. The rearrangement joins TRBV5-1 to TRBJ2-1, with a weak D call TRBD1 (6 bases). CDR1 and CDR2 from the germline V gene are SGHRS and YFSETQ. V was pared by 1 base and J by 6 bases, with 14 bases between. The CDR3 extends over 15 amino acids.

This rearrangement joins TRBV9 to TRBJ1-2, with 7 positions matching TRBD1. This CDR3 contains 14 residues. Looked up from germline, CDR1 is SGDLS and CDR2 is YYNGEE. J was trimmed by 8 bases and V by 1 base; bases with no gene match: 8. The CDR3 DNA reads TGTGCCAGCAGCGTAAACAGGGGTGGGCAGGGCTACACCTTC. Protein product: CASSVNRGGQGYTF.

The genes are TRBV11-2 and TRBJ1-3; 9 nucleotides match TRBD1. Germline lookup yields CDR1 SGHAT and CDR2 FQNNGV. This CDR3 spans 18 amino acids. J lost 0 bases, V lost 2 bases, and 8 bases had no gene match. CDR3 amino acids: CASSLNRGPASSGNTIYF. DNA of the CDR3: TGTGCCAGCAGCTTAAACAGGGGGCCCGCAAGCTCTGGAAACACCATATATTTT.

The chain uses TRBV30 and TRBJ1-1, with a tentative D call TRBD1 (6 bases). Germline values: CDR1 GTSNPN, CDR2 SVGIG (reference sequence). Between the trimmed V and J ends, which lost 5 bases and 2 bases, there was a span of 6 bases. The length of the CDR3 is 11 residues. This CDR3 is CAWGGNTEAFF. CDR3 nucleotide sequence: TGTGCCTGGGGGGGCAACACTGAAGCTTTCTTT.

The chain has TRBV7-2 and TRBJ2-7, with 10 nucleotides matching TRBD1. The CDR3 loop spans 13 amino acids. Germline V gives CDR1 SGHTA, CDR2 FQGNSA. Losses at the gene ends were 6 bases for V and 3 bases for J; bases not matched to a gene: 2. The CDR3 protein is CASSWDRGYEQYF. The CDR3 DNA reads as TGTGCCAGCAGTTGGGACAGGGGCTACGAGCAGTACTTC.

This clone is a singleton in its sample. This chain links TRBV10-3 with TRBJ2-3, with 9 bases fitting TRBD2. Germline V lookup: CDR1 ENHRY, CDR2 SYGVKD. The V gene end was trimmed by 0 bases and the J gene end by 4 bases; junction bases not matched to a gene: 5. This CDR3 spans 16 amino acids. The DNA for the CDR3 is TGTGCCATCAGTGAGTCCGCAGCGGGGGGACCAGATACGCAGTATTTT. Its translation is CAISESAAGGPDTQYF.

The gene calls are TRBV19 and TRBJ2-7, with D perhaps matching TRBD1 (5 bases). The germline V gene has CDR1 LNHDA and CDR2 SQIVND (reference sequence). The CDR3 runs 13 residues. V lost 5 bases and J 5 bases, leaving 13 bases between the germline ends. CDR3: CASSAGHWNEQYF. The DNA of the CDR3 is TGTGCCAGTAGTGCCGGACACTGGAACGAGCAGTACTTC.

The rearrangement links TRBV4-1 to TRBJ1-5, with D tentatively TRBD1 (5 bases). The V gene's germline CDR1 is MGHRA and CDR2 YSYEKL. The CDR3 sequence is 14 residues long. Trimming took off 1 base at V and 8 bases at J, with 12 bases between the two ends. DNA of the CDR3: TGCGCCAGCAGCCAAGGGCAGGGAAGGGAGCCCCAGCATTTT. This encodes CASSQGQGREPQHF.

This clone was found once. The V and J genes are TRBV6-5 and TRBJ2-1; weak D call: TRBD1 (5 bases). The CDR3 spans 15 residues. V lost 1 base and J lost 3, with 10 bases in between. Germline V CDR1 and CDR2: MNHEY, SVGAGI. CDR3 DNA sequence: TGTGCCAGCAGTTACTATAGGGGCAGCTACAATGAGCAGTTCTTC. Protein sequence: CASSYYRGSYNEQFF.

CDR3: CASSPGTDRVGQFF. The DNA for the CDR3 is TGTGCCAGCAGCCCAGGGACCGATAGGGTTGGGCAGTTCTTC. The rearrangement joins TRBV6-4 to TRBJ2-1; possibly TRBD1 or TRBD2 for D (5 bases each). This CDR3 is built from 14 residues. CDR1 MRHNA and CDR2 SNTAGT come from the germline V gene. The V end lost 6 bases, the J end lost 12 bases, and 21 bases lay between the germline ends.

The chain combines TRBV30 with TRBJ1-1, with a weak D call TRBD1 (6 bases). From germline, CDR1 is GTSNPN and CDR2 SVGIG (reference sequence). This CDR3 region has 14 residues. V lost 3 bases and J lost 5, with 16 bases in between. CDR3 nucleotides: TGTGCCTGGAGCGCGGGGGCGTGGGGGACTGAAGCTTTCTTT. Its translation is CAWSAGAWGTEAFF.

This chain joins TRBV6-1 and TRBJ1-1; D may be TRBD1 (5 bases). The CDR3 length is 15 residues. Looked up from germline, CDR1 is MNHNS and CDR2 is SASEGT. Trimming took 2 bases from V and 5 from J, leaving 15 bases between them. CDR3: CASSEFSGGRTEAFF. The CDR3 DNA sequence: TGTGCCAGCAGTGAATTCTCCGGGGGTCGGACTGAAGCTTTCTTT.

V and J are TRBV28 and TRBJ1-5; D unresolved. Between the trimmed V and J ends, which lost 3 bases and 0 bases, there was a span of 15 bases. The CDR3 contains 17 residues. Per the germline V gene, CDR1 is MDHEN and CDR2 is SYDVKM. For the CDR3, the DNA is TGTGCCAGCAGTTTTCTGGGAGAGGGATATAGCAATCAGCCCCAGCATTTT. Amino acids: CASSFLGEGYSNQPQHF.

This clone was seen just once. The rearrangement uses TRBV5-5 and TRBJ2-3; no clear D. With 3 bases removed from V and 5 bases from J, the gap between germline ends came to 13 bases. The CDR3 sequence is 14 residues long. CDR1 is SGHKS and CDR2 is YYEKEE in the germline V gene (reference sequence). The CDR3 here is CASSYLSTGDTQYF. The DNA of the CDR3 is TGTGCCAGCAGCTACCTGTCCACCGGAGATACGCAGTATTTT.